This TCR beta chain was sequenced during a study of blood T cell repertoires in COVID-19. Study summary: The United States, Italy and Spain provided the acute and convalescent COVID-19 samples.

This clone has a handful of counts. Clones were sequenced by immunoSEQ multiplex PCR, and TCRdb holds only the in-frame ones, with some missing. Altogether fewer than 250,000 clones are present, less than 85% being singletons, with the ten largest covering roughly an eighth. Between the trimmed V and J ends, which lost 3 bases and 9 bases, there was a span of 15 bases. The CDR3 sequence is 14 residues long. Germline CDR1 and CDR2: SNHLY and FYNNEI. This clonotype was sampled from a woman aged 50 to 60 with acute or convalescent COVID-19. This chain joins TRBV2 and TRBJ2-4; D possibly corresponds to TRBD2 (6 bases). Sequenced material: peripheral blood. The CDR3 sequence is CASSEALGGRIQYF. CDR3 coding DNA: TGTGCCAGCAGTGAGGCTCTCGGAGGGCGCATTCAGTACTTC. The full variable domain, its missing parts supplied by reference TRBV2 and TRBJ2-4, is EPEVTQTPSHQVTQMGQEVILRCVPISNHLYFYWYRQILGQKVEFLVSFYNNEISEKSEIFDDQFSVERPDGSNFTLKIRSTKLEDSAMYFCASSEALGGRIQYFGAGTRLSVL.